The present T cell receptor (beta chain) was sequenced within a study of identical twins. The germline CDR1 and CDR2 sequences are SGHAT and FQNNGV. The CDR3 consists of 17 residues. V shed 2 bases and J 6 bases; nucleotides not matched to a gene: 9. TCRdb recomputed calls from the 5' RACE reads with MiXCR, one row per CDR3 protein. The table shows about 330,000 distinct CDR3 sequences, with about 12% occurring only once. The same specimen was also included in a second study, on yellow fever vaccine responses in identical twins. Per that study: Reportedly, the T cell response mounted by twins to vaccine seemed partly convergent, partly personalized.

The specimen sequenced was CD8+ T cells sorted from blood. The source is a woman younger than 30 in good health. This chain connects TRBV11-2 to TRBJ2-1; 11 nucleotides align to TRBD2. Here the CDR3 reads CASSLSPTSGSFNEQFF. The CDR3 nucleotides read TGTGCCAGCAGCTTATCTCCAACTAGCGGGAGCTTCAATGAGCAGTTCTTC.